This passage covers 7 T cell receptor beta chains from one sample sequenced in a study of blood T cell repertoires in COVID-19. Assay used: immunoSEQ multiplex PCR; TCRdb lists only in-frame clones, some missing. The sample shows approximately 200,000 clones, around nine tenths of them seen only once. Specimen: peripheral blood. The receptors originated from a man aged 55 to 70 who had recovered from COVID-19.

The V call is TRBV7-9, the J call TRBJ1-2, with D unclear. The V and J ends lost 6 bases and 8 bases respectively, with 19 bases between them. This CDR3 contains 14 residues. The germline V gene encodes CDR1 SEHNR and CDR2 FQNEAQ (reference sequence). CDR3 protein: CASSRTPISQGYTF. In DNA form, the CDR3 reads TGTGCCAGCAGTCGGACTCCTATTTCCCAAGGCTACACCTTC.

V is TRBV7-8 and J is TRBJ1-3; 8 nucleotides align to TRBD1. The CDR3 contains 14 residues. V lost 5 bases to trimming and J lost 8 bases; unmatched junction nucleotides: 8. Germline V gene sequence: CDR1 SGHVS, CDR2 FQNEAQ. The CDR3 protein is CASSRLDRADTIYF. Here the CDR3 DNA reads TGTGCCAGCAGCCGTCTGGACAGGGCAGACACCATATATTTT.

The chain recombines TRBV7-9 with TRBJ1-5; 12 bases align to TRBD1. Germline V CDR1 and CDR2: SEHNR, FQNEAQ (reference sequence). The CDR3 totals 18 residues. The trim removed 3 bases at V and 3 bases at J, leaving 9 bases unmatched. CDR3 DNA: TGTGCCAGCAGCTTCACCGGGACAGGGGGCGTGAACAATCAGCCCCAGCATTTT. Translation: CASSFTGTGGVNNQPQHF.

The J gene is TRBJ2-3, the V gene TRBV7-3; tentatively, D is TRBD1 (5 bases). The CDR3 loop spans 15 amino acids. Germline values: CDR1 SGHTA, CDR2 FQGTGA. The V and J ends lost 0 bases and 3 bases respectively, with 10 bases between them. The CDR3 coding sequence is TGTGCCAGCAGCTTAACGGGGCAGAGGACAGATACGCAGTATTTT. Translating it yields CASSLTGQRTDTQYF.

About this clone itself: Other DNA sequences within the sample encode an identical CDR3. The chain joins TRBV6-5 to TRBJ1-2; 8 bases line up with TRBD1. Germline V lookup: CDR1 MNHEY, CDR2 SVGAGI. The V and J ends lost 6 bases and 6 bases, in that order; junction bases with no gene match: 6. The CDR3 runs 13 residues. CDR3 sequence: CASRSQGVNGYTF. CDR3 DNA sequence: TGTGCCAGCAGATCACAGGGGGTCAATGGCTACACCTTC.

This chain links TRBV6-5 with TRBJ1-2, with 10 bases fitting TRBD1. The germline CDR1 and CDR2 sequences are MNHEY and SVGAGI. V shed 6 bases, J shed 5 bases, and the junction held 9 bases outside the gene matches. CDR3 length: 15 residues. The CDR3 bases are TGTGCCAGCAGCCGACCGGGACAGGGGCGATATGGCTACACCTTC. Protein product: CASSRPGQGRYGYTF.

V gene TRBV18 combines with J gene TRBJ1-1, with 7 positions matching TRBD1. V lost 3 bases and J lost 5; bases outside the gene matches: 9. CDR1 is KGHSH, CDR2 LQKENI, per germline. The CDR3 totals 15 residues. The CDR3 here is CASSPGTVGWTEAFF. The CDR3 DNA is TGTGCCAGCTCACCGGGGACAGTGGGATGGACTGAAGCTTTCTTT.